At least ten counts were recorded for the clone carrying this T cell receptor beta chain. Its antigen remains unidentified. This entry comes from a study of T-cell memory formation after mild COVID-19. Study-level findings and limits: Prior to infection, memory already included some responding clones, suggesting cross-reactive memory joined. Proof of SARS-CoV-2 specificity was absent for the second-wave clones that crested on day 37. Clones shrinking from day 15 to 85 showed even CD4/CD8 mixes; later expanders tilted CD4+.

With constant-segment primers, 5'RACE yielded cDNA libraries of TCR alpha and TCR beta that carried sample barcodes and UMIs. Each CDR3 protein gets one entry after TCRdb re-called the 5' RACE reads with MiXCR. The sample includes under 650,000 distinct CDR3 sequences, about a sixth of them seen just once. Per germline, CDR1 KGHSH and CDR2 LQKENI. V was shortened by 0 bases and J by 4 bases, with 10 bases between the two germline ends. The CDR3 spans 14 residues. Sequencing used PBMCs or a T cell subset sorted from them (not recorded which). The source is an adult woman who had mild COVID-19 (a few samples of this study predate the infection). Cell type and time point are not known. The genes are TRBV18 and TRBJ2-7; no reliable D call. The chain's CDR3 is CASSPPGRNYEQYF. The CDR3 region has the DNA TGTGCCAGCTCACCACCTGGGCGAAATTACGAGCAGTACTTC.